The 7 T cell receptor beta chains below come from one sample, sequenced in a study of CD8+ T cells in alopecia areata. cDNA prepared by RNA extraction and subsequent reverse transcription served as the template for sequencing. Repertoires were generated with immunoSEQ multiplex PCR, while TCRdb's copy carries only in-frame clones and drops some. The sample has 150,000 to 200,000 clones, roughly 50% seen once. Sequenced material: CD4+ T cells sorted from blood. The receptor source for this set is a human donor in good health.

The chain employs TRBV6-6 and TRBJ2-3; no reliable D call. Germline assignment: CDR1 MNHNY and CDR2 SVGAGI (reference sequence). CDR3 length: 15 amino acids. V was trimmed by 0 bases and J by 2 bases, leaving 9 bases between them. CDR3 coding DNA: TGTGCCAGCAGTTACTCGCGGACGTACACAGATACGCAGTATTTT. Protein: CASSYSRTYTDTQYF.

V is TRBV5-1 and J is TRBJ2-7; 13 bases fit TRBD2. Per germline, CDR1 SGHRS and CDR2 YFSETQ. J lost 6 bases, V lost 5 bases, and 2 bases had no gene match. This CDR3 has 13 residues. The CDR3: CASRLAGGPEQYF. In DNA, the CDR3 is TGCGCCAGCAGACTAGCGGGAGGGCCCGAGCAGTACTTC.

The chain combines TRBV30 with TRBJ2-2; 13 bases are shared with TRBD2. Trimming took 0 bases from V and 4 from J; bases not matched to a gene: 14. Germline CDR1 is GTSNPN and CDR2 is SVGIG (reference sequence). The CDR3 has 20 residues. CDR3 region: CAWSVVRTSGRAGATGELFF. CDR3 DNA: TGTGCCTGGAGTGTGGTTCGTACTAGCGGGAGGGCCGGGGCCACCGGGGAGCTGTTTTTT.

This chain uses TRBV29-1 with TRBJ2-7, with D possibly TRBD2 on 6 matching bases. The V and J ends lost 6 bases and 1 base respectively, with 13 bases between them. The CDR3 sequence is 13 residues long. Germline CDR1 and CDR2: SQVTM and ANQGSEA. The CDR3 DNA reads TGCAGCGTCCGACTAGTTCTATCCTACGAGCAGTACTTC. It is translated as CSVRLVLSYEQYF.

The gene calls are TRBV18 and TRBJ2-4; D ambiguous. This CDR3 region has 11 residues. V was cut by 6 bases and J by 6 bases, with 6 bases left in between. The germline CDR1 and CDR2 sequences are KGHSH and LQKENI. The CDR3 DNA is TGTGCCAGCTCTGAGGCAAACATTCAGTACTTC. Amino acids: CASSEANIQYF.

This chain joins TRBV29-1 and TRBJ1-3; the D gene is possibly TRBD1 (6 bases). Deletions cut 6 bases from V and 4 bases from J, with 13 bases between. The CDR3 is 13 residues long. Germline V gene sequence: CDR1 SQVTM, CDR2 ANQGSEA. CDR3 amino acids: CSVTLDSGNTIYF. CDR3 DNA sequence: TGCAGCGTAACCTTGGACAGCGGAAACACCATATATTTT.

The chain combines TRBV28 with TRBJ1-2; 7 bases align to TRBD1. V lost 6 bases to trimming and J lost 4 bases; unmatched junction nucleotides: 2. Germline values: CDR1 MDHEN, CDR2 SYDVKM. CDR3 size: 12 residues. Here the CDR3 reads CASSRDSYGYTF. The CDR3 DNA reads as TGTGCCAGCAGCCGGGACAGCTATGGCTACACCTTC.